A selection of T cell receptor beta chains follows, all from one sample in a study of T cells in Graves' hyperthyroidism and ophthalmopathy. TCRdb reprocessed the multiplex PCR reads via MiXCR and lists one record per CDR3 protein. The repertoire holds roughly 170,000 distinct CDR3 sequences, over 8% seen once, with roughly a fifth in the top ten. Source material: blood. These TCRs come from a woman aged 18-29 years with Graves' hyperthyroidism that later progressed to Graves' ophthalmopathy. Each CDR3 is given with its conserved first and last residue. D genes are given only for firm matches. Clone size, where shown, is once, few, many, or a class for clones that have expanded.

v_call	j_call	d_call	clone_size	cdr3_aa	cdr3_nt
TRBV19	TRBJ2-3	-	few	CASSGAVTDTQYF	TGTGCCAGTAGTGGGGCCGTCACAGATACGCAGTATTTT
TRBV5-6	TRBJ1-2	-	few	CASSFGTSLGGYTF	TGTGCCAGCAGCTTCGGGACCTCTCTGGGTGGCTACACCTTC
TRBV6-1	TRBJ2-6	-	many	CASRLKFWSLGDNVLTF	TGTGCCAGCAGACTAAAGTTCTGGTCTCTAGGGGACAACGTCCTGACTTTC
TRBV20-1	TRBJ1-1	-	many	CSAPSGDRNTEAFF	TGCAGTGCCCCCTCTGGCGACAGGAACACTGAAGCTTTCTTT
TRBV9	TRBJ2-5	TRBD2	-	CASNSGAQETQYF	TGTGCCAGCAATAGCGGGGCTCAAGAGACCCAGTACTTC
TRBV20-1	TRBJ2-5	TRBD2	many	CSARVAGGSQETQYF	TGCAGTGCTAGAGTGGCGGGAGGATCCCAAGAGACCCAGTACTTC
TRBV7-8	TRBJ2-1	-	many	CASSLVQAPEQFF	TGTGCCAGCAGCTTAGTTCAGGCCCCCGAGCAGTTCTTC
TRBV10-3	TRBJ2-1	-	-	CAISEIAGEQFF	TGTGCCATCAGTGAGATCGCGGGGGAGCAGTTCTTC
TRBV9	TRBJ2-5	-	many	CASSVGGLEETQYF	TGTGCCAGCAGCGTAGGTGGGTTAGAAGAGACCCAGTACTTC
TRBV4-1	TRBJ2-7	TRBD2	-	CASSQDLAGGPSYEQYF	TGCGCCAGCAGCCAAGATCTAGCGGGAGGGCCTTCCTACGAGCAGTACTTC
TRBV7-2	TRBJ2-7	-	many	CASSPQGTTPYEQYF	TGTGCCAGCAGCCCACAGGGGACTACACCCTACGAGCAGTACTTC
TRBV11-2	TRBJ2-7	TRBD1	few	CASSSGTGSPYEQYF	TGTGCCAGCAGCTCAGGGACAGGGTCCCCCTACGAGCAGTACTTC
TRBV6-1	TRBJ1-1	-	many	CASRGPGVSTEAFF	TGTGCCAGCAGGGGACCAGGGGTTTCTACTGAAGCTTTCTTT
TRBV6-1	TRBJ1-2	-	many	CASSPDGNGYTF	TGTGCCAGCAGTCCGGACGGGAATGGCTACACCTTC
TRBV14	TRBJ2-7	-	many	CASSQAGTAEQYF	TGTGCCAGCAGCCAAGCAGGGACGGCCGAGCAGTACTTC
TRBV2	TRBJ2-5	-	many	CASSYRGPLETQYF	TGTGCCAGCAGTTACAGAGGTCCGCTGGAGACCCAGTACTTC
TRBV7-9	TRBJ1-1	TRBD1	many	CASSYRQGQNTEAFF	TGTGCCAGCAGCTACCGACAGGGACAGAACACTGAAGCTTTCTTT
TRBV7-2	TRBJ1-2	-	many	CASSLGRSGDYGYTF	TGTGCCAGCAGCTTAGGTCGGTCAGGGGACTATGGCTACACCTTC
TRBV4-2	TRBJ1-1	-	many	CASSQDRSGDGDEAFF	TGTGCCAGCAGCCAAGATAGGTCCGGGGATGGGGATGAAGCTTTCTTT
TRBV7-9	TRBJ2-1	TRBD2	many	CASSHSGTSGSVEQFF	TGTGCCAGCAGCCACTCCGGGACTAGCGGGAGTGTTGAGCAGTTCTTC
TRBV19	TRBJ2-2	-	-	CASTPGTGELFF	TGTGCCAGTACTCCCGGCACCGGGGAGCTGTTTTTT
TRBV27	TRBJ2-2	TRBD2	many	CASSPGGTNTGELFF	TGTGCCAGCAGTCCCGGGGGGACGAACACCGGGGAGCTGTTTTTT
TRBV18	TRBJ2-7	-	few	CASSPQKGDYEQYF	TGTGCCAGCTCACCACAAAAGGGAGACTACGAGCAGTACTTC
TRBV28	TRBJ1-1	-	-	CASSLGFGTEAFF	TGTGCCAGCAGTTTAGGGTTTGGCACTGAAGCTTTCTTT
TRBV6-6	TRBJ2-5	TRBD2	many	CASSYRTSGQETQYF	TGTGCCAGCAGTTACAGGACTAGCGGACAAGAGACCCAGTACTTC
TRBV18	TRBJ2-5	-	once	CASSPVSGAQETQYF	TGTGCCAGCTCACCTGTTTCGGGGGCCCAAGAGACCCAGTACTTC
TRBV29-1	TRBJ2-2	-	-	CTIGTTNTGELFF	TGCACCATAGGGACAACGAACACCGGGGAGCTGTTTTTT
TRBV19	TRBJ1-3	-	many	CASFGTRDSGNTIYF	TGTGCCAGTTTTGGGACAAGGGACTCTGGAAACACCATATATTTT
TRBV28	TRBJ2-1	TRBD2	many	CASSPPGLAVNEQFF	TGTGCCAGCAGTCCGCCGGGACTAGCGGTCAATGAGCAGTTCTTC
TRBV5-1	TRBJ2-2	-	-	CASSLQIANTGELFF	TGCGCCAGCAGCTTGCAGATCGCGAACACCGGGGAGCTGTTTTTT
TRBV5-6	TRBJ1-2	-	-	CASSLDSGAYGYTF	TGTGCCAGCAGCTTGGATTCAGGGGCCTATGGCTACACCTTC
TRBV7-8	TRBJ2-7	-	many	CASSSFPRGSYEQYF	TGTGCCAGCAGCTCTTTCCCCCGTGGATCCTACGAGCAGTACTTC
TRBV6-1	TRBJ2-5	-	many	CASSEAGSGETQYF	TGTGCCAGCAGTGAAGCGGGGTCCGGAGAGACCCAGTACTTC
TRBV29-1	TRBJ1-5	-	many	CSVAGGNNQPQHF	TGCAGCGTTGCCGGGGGAAACAATCAGCCCCAGCATTTT
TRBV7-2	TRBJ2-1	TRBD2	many	CASSTYLRGGTGGGQFF	TGTGCCAGCAGCACATATTTGCGTGGGGGGACGGGAGGCGGGCAGTTCTTC
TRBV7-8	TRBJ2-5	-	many	CASSLSGGETQYF	TGTGCCAGCAGCTTATCAGGAGGAGAGACCCAGTACTTC
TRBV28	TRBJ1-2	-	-	CASSFSGTPFGYGYTF	TGTGCCAGCAGTTTTTCCGGGACACCCTTTGGCTATGGCTACACCTTC
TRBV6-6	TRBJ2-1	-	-	CASSYSGNNEQFF	TGTGCCAGCAGTTACTCAGGGAACAATGAGCAGTTCTTC
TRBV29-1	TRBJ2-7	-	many	CSVGQDYEQYF	TGCAGCGTTGGGCAGGACTACGAGCAGTACTTC
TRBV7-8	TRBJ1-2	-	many	CASSLDGAKDTYGYTF	TGTGCCAGCAGCTTAGACGGCGCAAAAGATACTTATGGCTACACCTTC
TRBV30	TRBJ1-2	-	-	CAWSGTPWARAVFSYTF	TGTGCCTGGAGTGGAACCCCATGGGCCCGGGCCGTTTTTAGCTACACCTTC
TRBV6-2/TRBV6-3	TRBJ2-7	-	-	CASTRDLGAYEQYF	TGTGCCAGCACCCGGGACTTGGGCGCCTACGAGCAGTACTTC
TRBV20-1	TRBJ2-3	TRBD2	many	CSARWTSGATQYF	TGCAGTGCTAGATGGACTAGCGGGGCTACGCAGTATTTT
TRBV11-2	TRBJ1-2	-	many	CASSLDARGQRYGYTF	TGTGCCAGCAGCTTAGATGCTCGGGGGCAGAGGTATGGCTACACCTTC
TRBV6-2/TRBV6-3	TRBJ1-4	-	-	CASSYWTVLNEKLFF	TGTGCCAGCAGCTACTGGACGGTGCTTAATGAAAAACTGTTTTTT
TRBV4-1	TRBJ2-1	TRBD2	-	CASSQAPLAGVEDEQFF	TGCGCCAGCAGCCAAGCCCCCCTAGCGGGAGTTGAGGATGAGCAGTTCTTC